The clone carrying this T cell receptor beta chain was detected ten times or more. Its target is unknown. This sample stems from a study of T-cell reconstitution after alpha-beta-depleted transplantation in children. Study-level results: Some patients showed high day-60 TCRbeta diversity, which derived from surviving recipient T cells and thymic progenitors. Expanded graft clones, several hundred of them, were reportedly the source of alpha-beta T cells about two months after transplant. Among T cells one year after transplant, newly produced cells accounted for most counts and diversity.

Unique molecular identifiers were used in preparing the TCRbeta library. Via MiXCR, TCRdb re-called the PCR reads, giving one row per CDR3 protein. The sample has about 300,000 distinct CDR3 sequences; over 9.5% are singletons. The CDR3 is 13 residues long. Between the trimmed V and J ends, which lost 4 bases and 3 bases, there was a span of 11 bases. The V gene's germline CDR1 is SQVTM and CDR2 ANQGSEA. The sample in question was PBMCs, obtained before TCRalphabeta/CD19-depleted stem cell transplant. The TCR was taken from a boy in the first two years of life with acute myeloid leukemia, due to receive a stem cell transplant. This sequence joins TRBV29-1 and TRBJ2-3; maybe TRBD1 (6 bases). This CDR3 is CSVGGRVTDTQYF. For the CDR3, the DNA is TGCAGCGTTGGGGGGCGCGTAACAGATACGCAGTATTTT.